The 29 T cell receptor beta chains listed next were all sequenced from one sample in a study of OX40 agonist ivuxolimab in advanced cancers. The repertoire was sequenced with immunoSEQ multiplex PCR; TCRdb's copy has only in-frame clones and lacks some. This table has just over 90,000 clones, approximately 92% appearing once. The sample in question was CD4+ or CD8+ T cells sorted from blood, obtained in a trial of the OX40 agonist ivuxolimab. These receptors were obtained from an adult with an advanced solid tumor such as melanoma, head and neck, liver or kidney cancer.

The chain couples TRBV29-1 to TRBJ1-2; no firm D call. Trimming cost V 3 bases and J 7 bases, with 9 bases left between them. The CDR3 spans 11 residues. In germline, CDR1 is SQVTM, CDR2 ANQGSEA. The CDR3 spells CSVEGPVGYTF. CDR3 nucleotide sequence: TGCAGCGTTGAGGGCCCGGTTGGCTACACCTTC.

The chain uses TRBV6-5 and TRBJ1-2; TRBD1 aligns across 7 bases. Per the germline V gene, CDR1 is MNHEY and CDR2 is SVGAGI. The CDR3 runs to 11 residues. The V segment lost 7 bases and the J segment 8 bases; nucleotides outside the gene matches: 4. CDR3 sequence reads: CASTQGGGYTF. The CDR3 DNA reads as TGTGCCAGCACGCAGGGGGGAGGCTACACCTTC.

The V gene is TRBV2, the J gene TRBJ2-3, with TRBD2 matching 11 bases. With V trimmed by 6 bases and J by 3 bases, 8 bases remained unmatched. The germline gives CDR1 SNHLY, CDR2 FYNNEI. CDR3 size: 16 residues. CDR3 DNA: TGTGCCAGCAGCCTTTCTAGCGGGAGGACAACAGATACGCAGTATTTT. This gives the protein CASSLSSGRTTDTQYF. Using reference TRBV2 and TRBJ2-3 for the parts outside the CDR3, the full variable domain is EPEVTQTPSHQVTQMGQEVILRCVPISNHLYFYWYRQILGQKVEFLVSFYNNEISEKSEIFDDQFSVERPDGSNFTLKIRSTKLEDSAMYFCASSLSSGRTTDTQYFGPGTRLTVL.

This clone showed up just once. The CDR3 is CASSLVYGPQETQYF. In nucleotides, the CDR3 is TGTGCCAGCAGCTTAGTATACGGGCCTCAAGAGACCCAGTACTTC. J is TRBJ2-5 and V is TRBV11-2; D gene unclear. The CDR3 has 15 amino acids. In germline, CDR1 is SGHAT, CDR2 FQNNGV. Trimming left V 1 base short and J 2 bases short, with 11 bases between.

This chain connects TRBV27 to TRBJ2-2, with 7 bases that match TRBD2. The CDR3 has 14 residues. V was pared by 3 bases and J by 6 bases, with 4 bases of the junction left unmatched. CDR1 is MNHEY, CDR2 SMNVEV, per germline (reference sequence). CDR3 loop: CASSFRTSSGELFF. Here the CDR3 DNA reads TGTGCCAGCAGTTTTCGGACTAGTTCCGGGGAGCTGTTTTTT.

The V call is TRBV9, the J call TRBJ2-7; perhaps TRBD1 as D (7 bases). CDR1 is SGDLS, CDR2 YYNGEE, per germline. With 4 bases removed from V and 2 bases from J, the gap between germline ends came to 16 bases. This CDR3 region has 15 residues. The CDR3 loop reads CASSPTGRITYEQYF. The CDR3, as DNA: TGTGCCAGCAGCCCGACAGGGAGGATCACCTACGAGCAGTACTTC.

The chain combines TRBV2 with TRBJ1-1, with D tentatively TRBD1 (6 bases). This CDR3 region has 13 residues. Germline assignment: CDR1 SNHLY and CDR2 FYNNEI. Trimming left V 8 bases short and J 2 bases short, with 12 bases between. The CDR3 sequence: CASPDRINTEAFF. In DNA form, the CDR3 reads TGTGCCAGCCCCGACAGGATAAACACTGAAGCTTTCTTT.

The genes are TRBV5-6 and TRBJ2-1; possibly TRBD2 for D (5 bases). V was clipped by 6 bases and J by 8 bases, with 24 bases between them. Germline V gene lookup returns CDR1 SGHDT and CDR2 YYEEEE. This CDR3 is built from 16 residues. The CDR3 loop reads CASTFGSGSQVDEQFF. The CDR3 nucleotides read TGTGCCAGCACCTTTGGTTCGGGGTCCCAGGTGGATGAGCAGTTCTTC.

The chain uses TRBV19 and TRBJ2-1; tentative D call: TRBD1 (6 bases). V was cut by 5 bases and J by 9 bases, with 11 bases left in between. CDR3 length equals 12 residues. The V gene's germline CDR1 is LNHDA and CDR2 SQIVND (reference sequence). Here the CDR3 DNA reads TGTGCCAGTAGTTACAGGGTCGGTGAGCAGTTCTTC. This sequence encodes CASSYRVGEQFF.

A remark on this clone: Other DNA variants within this sample encode the same CDR3. J is TRBJ1-2 and V is TRBV20-1; D unresolved. The CDR3 contains 8 residues. The germline V and J ends were trimmed by 5 bases and 8 bases, with 3 bases remaining between them. Germline CDR1 reads DFQATT; CDR2 reads SNEGSKA (reference sequence). The CDR3 loop reads CSASGYTF. The CDR3, as DNA: TGCAGTGCTTCCGGCTACACCTTC.

The chain links TRBV6-5 to TRBJ2-1; D gene uncertain. CDR1 and CDR2 from the germline V gene are MNHEY and SVGAGI. The CDR3 has 13 amino acids. V lost 2 bases and J lost 5, with 7 bases in between. CDR3 coding DNA: TGTGCCAGCAGTTACGATGGAGACAATGAGCAGTTCTTC. Its protein is CASSYDGDNEQFF.

The chain employs TRBV7-2 and TRBJ2-7; no reliable D call. V lost 2 bases to trimming and J lost 0 bases, with 8 bases between them. The CDR3 runs 14 residues. The V gene's germline CDR1 is SGHTA and CDR2 FQGNSA. CDR3 protein: CASSLSDPSYEQYF. The CDR3 DNA reads as TGTGCCAGCAGCTTATCCGACCCCTCCTACGAGCAGTACTTC.

The rearrangement joins TRBV4-3 to TRBJ1-5; no definite D call. Germline V gives CDR1 LGHNA, CDR2 YSLEER. The CDR3 is 13 amino acids. The V end was cut by 1 base, the J end by 4 bases, with 5 bases between. The CDR3 is CASSQAINQPQHF. The CDR3 DNA reads TGCGCCAGCAGCCAAGCCATAAATCAGCCCCAGCATTTT.

The CDR3 loop is CSVEEGRETQETQYF. The CDR3 DNA is TGCAGCGTTGAAGAGGGCAGGGAAACCCAAGAGACCCAGTACTTC. V usage is TRBV29-1 and J usage is TRBJ2-5, with D possibly TRBD1 on 5 matching bases. Per germline, CDR1 SQVTM and CDR2 ANQGSEA. This CDR3 region has 15 residues. Between the trimmed V and J ends, which lost 0 bases and 1 base, there was a span of 12 bases.

The chain joins TRBV5-6 to TRBJ1-5; 9 positions agree with TRBD1. This CDR3 has 14 residues. V lost 4 bases to trimming and J lost 4 bases; unmatched junction nucleotides: 3. The germline gives CDR1 SGHDT, CDR2 YYEEEE. This CDR3 reads CASSPGTGNQPQHF. The CDR3 nucleotides read TGTGCCAGCAGCCCCGGGACAGGGAATCAGCCCCAGCATTTT.

The rearrangement joins TRBV13 to TRBJ2-3, with D possibly being TRBD2 (6 bases). V was pared by 1 base and J by 0 bases, with 8 bases between. The CDR3 loop spans 15 amino acids. The germline CDR1 and CDR2 sequences are PRHDT and FYEKMQ (reference sequence). The CDR3 here is CASSLDAGSTDTQYF. The CDR3 DNA reads TGTGCCAGCAGCTTAGATGCGGGGAGCACAGATACGCAGTATTTT.

This clone has more than one count but fewer than ten. CDR3 residues: CAISDQGRNVGYTF. The CDR3 DNA sequence: TGTGCCATCAGTGACCAGGGGCGCAATGTTGGCTACACCTTC. The chain is built from TRBV10-3 and TRBJ1-2; D might be TRBD1 (6 bases). In germline, CDR1 is ENHRY, CDR2 SYGVKD. Trimming left V 3 bases short and J 7 bases short, with 15 bases between. The CDR3 length is 14 residues.

This chain connects TRBV4-3 to TRBJ2-1; tentatively, D is TRBD2 (6 bases). CDR1 is LGHNA and CDR2 is YSLEER in the germline V gene. The CDR3 consists of 14 residues. V gave up 4 bases and J gave up 6 bases, with 13 bases separating them. CDR3: CASSPGLPGNEQFF. In DNA, the CDR3 is TGCGCCAGCAGCCCGGGACTCCCGGGCAATGAGCAGTTCTTC.

J is TRBJ2-7 and V is TRBV4-1; 11 positions agree with TRBD1. The J segment lost 4 bases and the V segment lost 2 bases, leaving 4 bases of the junction unmatched. The CDR3 runs to 15 residues. In germline, CDR1 is MGHRA, CDR2 YSYEKL. The CDR3 sequence: CASSQRTGGWYEQYF. DNA for the CDR3: TGCGCCAGCAGCCAAAGGACAGGGGGCTGGTACGAGCAGTACTTC.

The rearrangement links TRBV5-1 to TRBJ2-5; possibly TRBD2 for D (5 bases). The end of the DNA fits TRBJ2-7 better, so the J call may be wrong. CDR1 is SGHRS and CDR2 is YFSETQ in the germline V gene. There are 13 residues in the CDR3. This CDR3 reads CASTEGGPYEQYF. DNA of the CDR3: TGCGCCAGCACTGAGGGCGGGCCTTACGAGCAGTACTTC.

This clone was found once. This chain links TRBV27 with TRBJ1-1; D is perhaps TRBD1 (5 bases). With 2 bases removed from V and 6 bases from J, the gap between germline ends came to 10 bases. Germline CDR1 MNHEY, CDR2 SMNVEV (reference sequence). The length of the CDR3 is 13 residues. The DNA for the CDR3 is TGTGCCAGCAGTTTAGTCAGGGCCTCTGAAGCTTTCTTT. This encodes CASSLVRASEAFF.

This rearrangement joins TRBV30 to TRBJ1-6; D not resolved. Germline V gene sequence: CDR1 GTSNPN, CDR2 SVGIG (reference sequence). The CDR3 is 16 amino acids. The V and J ends lost 3 bases and 4 bases respectively, with 16 bases between them. This CDR3 reads CAWSIVPGIYNSPLHF. In DNA form, the CDR3 reads TGTGCCTGGAGCATTGTCCCCGGAATATATAATTCACCCCTCCACTTT.

The rearrangement links TRBV10-3 to TRBJ1-1, with D possibly being TRBD1 (5 bases). The germline V gene has CDR1 ENHRY and CDR2 SYGVKD. The CDR3 totals 12 residues. V lost 8 bases, J lost 4 bases, and 11 bases lay in between. CDR3 in DNA: TGTGCCATCGGGGCGACCTCCACTGAAGCTTTCTTT. Translation gives CAIGATSTEAFF.

The V call is TRBV28, the J call TRBJ2-4, with 7 bases lining up with TRBD2. The CDR3 is 15 amino acids. With 4 bases clipped from V and 7 bases from J, the junction kept 10 bases outside the gene matches. CDR1 and CDR2 from the germline V gene are MDHEN and SYDVKM. CDR3: CASSSLGGGGNIQYF. Written as DNA, the CDR3 is TGTGCCAGCAGTTCTCTCGGTGGGGGGGGGAACATTCAGTACTTC.

CDR3 DNA: TGTGCCAGCAGCTTGGCAGGGAATGTGGTGGAAACTGAAGCTTTCTTT. Amino acids: CASSLAGNVVETEAFF. The V call is TRBV5-6, the J call TRBJ1-1; weak D call: TRBD1 (5 bases). The CDR3 runs to 16 residues. CDR1 and CDR2 (germline): SGHDT, YYEEEE. Trimming removed 0 bases at V and 5 bases at J, with 17 bases between.

Details on this clone: Other DNA variants within this sample encode the same CDR3. The chain links TRBV19 to TRBJ1-2; 10 bases are shared with TRBD1. V dropped 5 bases and J dropped 4; count of bases not matched to a gene: 4. The CDR3 has 14 amino acids. Germline-derived CDR1 and CDR2 are LNHDA and SQIVND (reference sequence). The CDR3 DNA reads TGTGCCAGTAGTCCAGGACAGGGGGGCTATGGCTACACCTTC. This encodes CASSPGQGGYGYTF.

J is TRBJ2-7 and V is TRBV29-1; 12 bases match TRBD2. This CDR3 contains 16 residues. The ends lost 8 bases at V and 0 bases at J; junction bases unmatched: 11. Per germline, CDR1 SQVTM and CDR2 ANQGSEA. In DNA form, the CDR3 reads TGCAGCTTCCCCTTTGGGACTAGCGGGCTCTCCTACGAGCAGTACTTC. Residues: CSFPFGTSGLSYEQYF.

The chain recombines TRBV5-6 with TRBJ2-1, with 7 bases identical to TRBD2. The V segment lost 0 bases and the J segment 3 bases; nucleotides outside the gene matches: 3. The germline CDR1 and CDR2 sequences are SGHDT and YYEEEE. The CDR3 runs 15 residues. CDR3 sequence: CASSLGLADYNEQFF. In DNA form, the CDR3 reads TGTGCCAGCAGCTTGGGGCTAGCGGACTACAATGAGCAGTTCTTC.

This chain connects TRBV9 to TRBJ1-1, with 9 bases matching TRBD1. Per germline, CDR1 SGDLS and CDR2 YYNGEE. The V segment lost 0 bases and the J segment 2 bases; nucleotides outside the gene matches: 11. The CDR3 loop spans 18 amino acids. The chain's CDR3 is CASSVGVTGTGINTEAFF. The CDR3 DNA sequence: TGTGCCAGCAGCGTAGGGGTAACCGGGACAGGGATCAACACTGAAGCTTTCTTT.